This TCR beta chain was identified during a study of chemoradiotherapy in HPV16-positive cancers. Overall study findings and caveats: Candidate HPV-specific clones and E7-related TCR motifs grew in tumor during treatment.

This clone was observed once. The antigen remains undetermined. The CDR3 has 13 residues. The V gene's germline CDR1 is LNHDA and CDR2 SQIVND (reference sequence). Trimming stripped 0 bases from V and 5 bases from J, with 8 bases between. The assay was immunoSEQ multiplex PCR, and TCRdb's table has in-frame clones only and misses some. The data show roughly 32,000 clones, around 89% seen once. The TCR comes from a human donor with HPV-associated anogenital cancer. This material consisted of blood, taken from a patient who underwent chemoradiotherapy. V usage is TRBV19 and J usage is TRBJ2-7; D is uncertain. The CDR3 sequence: CASSIDVEDEQYF. For the CDR3, the DNA is TGTGCCAGTAGTATAGATGTCGAGGACGAGCAGTACTTC.